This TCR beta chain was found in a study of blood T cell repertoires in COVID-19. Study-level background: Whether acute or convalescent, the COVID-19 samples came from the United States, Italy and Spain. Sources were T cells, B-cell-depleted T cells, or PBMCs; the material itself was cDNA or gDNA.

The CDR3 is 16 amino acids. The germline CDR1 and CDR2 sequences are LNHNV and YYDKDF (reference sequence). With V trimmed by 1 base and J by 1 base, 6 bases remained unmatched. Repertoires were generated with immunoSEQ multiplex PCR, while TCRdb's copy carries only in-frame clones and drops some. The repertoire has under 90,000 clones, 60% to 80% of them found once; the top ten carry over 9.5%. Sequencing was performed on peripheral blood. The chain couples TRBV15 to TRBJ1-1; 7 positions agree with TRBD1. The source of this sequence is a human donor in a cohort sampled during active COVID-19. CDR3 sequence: CATSRGNRGKNTEAFF. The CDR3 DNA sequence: TGTGCCACCAGCAGAGGGAACAGGGGCAAGAACACTGAAGCTTTCTTT.